This TCR beta chain was observed in a study of blood T cell repertoires in COVID-19. Study information: Specimens from acute and convalescent COVID-19 originated in the United States, Italy and Spain. T cells, B-cell-depleted T cells, or PBMCs supplied cDNA or gDNA.

As originally analysed: The assay estimated nucleated cells by amplifying reference gene primers. The table came from immunoSEQ multiplex PCR; TCRdb's copy has only in-frame clones and leaves some out. The DNA gave D and trimming, while V, J and clone size come from that table. The top ten clones hold roughly 0.25% of a sample with 650,000 to 800,000 clones, over 80% of them seen once. CDR1 ENHRY and CDR2 SYGVKD come from the germline V gene. The CDR3 is 12 residues long. The V gene lost 5 bases and the J gene lost 14 bases, with 16 bases spanning the gap. The sequence derives from a woman younger than 30 with acute or convalescent COVID-19. The genes are TRBV10-3 and TRBJ2-1; the D gene is possibly TRBD2 (6 bases). The specimen was peripheral blood. CDR3 loop: CAISKGTGGEFF. Written as DNA, the CDR3 is TGTGCCATCAGTAAGGGGACTGGTGGGGAGTTCTTC.